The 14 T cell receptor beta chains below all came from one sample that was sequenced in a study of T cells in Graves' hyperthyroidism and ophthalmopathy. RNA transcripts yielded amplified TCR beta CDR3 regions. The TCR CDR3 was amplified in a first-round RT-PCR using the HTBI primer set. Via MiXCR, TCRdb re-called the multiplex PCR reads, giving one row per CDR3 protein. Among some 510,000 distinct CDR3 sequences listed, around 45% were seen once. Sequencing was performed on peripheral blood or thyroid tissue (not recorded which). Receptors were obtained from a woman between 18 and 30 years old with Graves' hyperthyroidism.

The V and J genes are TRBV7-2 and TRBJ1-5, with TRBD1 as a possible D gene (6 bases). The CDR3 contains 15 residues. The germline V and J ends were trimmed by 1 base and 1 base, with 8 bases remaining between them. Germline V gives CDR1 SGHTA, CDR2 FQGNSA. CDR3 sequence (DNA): TGTGCCAGCAGCTTAGAGGGGGGAAGCAATCAGCCCCAGCATTTT. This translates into CASSLEGGSNQPQHF.

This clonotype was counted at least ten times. The CDR3 spells CASSLDRQDRSYEQYF. For the CDR3, the DNA is TGTGCCAGCAGCTTAGATAGACAGGACCGCTCCTACGAGCAGTACTTC. This chain links TRBV7-9 with TRBJ2-7; maybe TRBD1 (6 bases). Germline CDR1 SEHNR, CDR2 FQNEAQ (reference sequence). Trimming took 1 base from V and 0 from J, leaving 13 bases between them. The CDR3 length is 16 residues.

CDR3 protein: CASSDIQSGANTGELFF. The CDR3 DNA reads as TGTGCCAGCAGTGATATCCAGAGCGGAGCGAACACCGGGGAGCTGTTTTTT. The chain uses TRBV2 and TRBJ2-2; tentatively, D is TRBD2 (5 bases). From germline, CDR1 is SNHLY and CDR2 FYNNEI. Trimming shortened V by 3 bases and J by 0 bases, and 14 bases separated the two germline ends. This CDR3 contains 17 residues.

The CDR3 protein is CASSPSVGLAGGQETQYF. In DNA form, the CDR3 reads TGTGCCAGCAGCCCGAGTGTAGGACTAGCGGGAGGCCAAGAGACCCAGTACTTC. The chain recombines TRBV7-2 with TRBJ2-5; 14 bases line up with TRBD2. Trimming took 5 bases from V and 1 from J; bases not matched to a gene: 9. The CDR3 has 18 amino acids. The germline gives CDR1 SGHTA, CDR2 FQGNSA.

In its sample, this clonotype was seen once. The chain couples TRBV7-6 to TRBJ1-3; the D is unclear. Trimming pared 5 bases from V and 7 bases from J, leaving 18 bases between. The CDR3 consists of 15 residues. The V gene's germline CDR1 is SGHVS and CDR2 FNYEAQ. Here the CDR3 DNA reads TGTGCCAGCAGCCAAGGCCCCCCGGCTCGCAACACCATATATTTT. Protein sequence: CASSQGPPARNTIYF.

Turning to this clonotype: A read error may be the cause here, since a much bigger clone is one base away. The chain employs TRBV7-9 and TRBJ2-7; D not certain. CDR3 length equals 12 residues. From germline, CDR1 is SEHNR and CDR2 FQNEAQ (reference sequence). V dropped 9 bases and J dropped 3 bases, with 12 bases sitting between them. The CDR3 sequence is CARSLQNYEQYF. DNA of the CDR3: TGTGCCAGAAGCCTCCAGAACTACGAGCAGTACTTC. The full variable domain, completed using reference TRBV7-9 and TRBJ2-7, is DTGVSQNPRHKITKRGQNVTFRCDPISEHNRLYWYRQTLGQGPEFLTYFQNEAQLEKSRLLSDRFSAERPKGSFSTLEIQRTEQGDSAMYLCARSLQNYEQYFGPGTRLTVT.

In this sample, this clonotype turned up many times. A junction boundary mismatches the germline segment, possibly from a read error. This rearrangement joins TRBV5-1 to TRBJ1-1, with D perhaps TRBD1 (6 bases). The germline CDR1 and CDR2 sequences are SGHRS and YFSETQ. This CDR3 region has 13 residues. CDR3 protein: CASSRGQNTEAFF. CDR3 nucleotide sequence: TGTGCTAGCAGCAGGGGACAGAACACTGAAGCTTTCTTT.

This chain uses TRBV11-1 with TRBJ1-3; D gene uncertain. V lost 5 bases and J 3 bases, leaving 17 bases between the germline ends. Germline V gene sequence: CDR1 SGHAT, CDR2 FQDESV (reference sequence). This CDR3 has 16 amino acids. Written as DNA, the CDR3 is TGTGCCAGCAGCCCCTTGACCGTCAGCTGTGGAAACACCATATATTTT. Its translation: CASSPLTVSCGNTIYF.

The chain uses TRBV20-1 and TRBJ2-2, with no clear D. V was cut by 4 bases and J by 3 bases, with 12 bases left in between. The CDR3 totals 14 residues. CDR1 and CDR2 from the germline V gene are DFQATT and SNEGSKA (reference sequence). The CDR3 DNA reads TGCAGTGCTAACTCATACCTACACACCGGGGAGCTGTTTTTT. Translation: CSANSYLHTGELFF.

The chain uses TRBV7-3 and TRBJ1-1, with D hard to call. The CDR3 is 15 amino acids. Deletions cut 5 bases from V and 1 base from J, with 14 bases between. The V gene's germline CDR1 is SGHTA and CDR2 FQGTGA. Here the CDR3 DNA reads TGTGCCAGCAGCCAAGGAGGGAGGGAGAACACTGAAGCTTTCTTT. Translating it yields CASSQGGRENTEAFF.

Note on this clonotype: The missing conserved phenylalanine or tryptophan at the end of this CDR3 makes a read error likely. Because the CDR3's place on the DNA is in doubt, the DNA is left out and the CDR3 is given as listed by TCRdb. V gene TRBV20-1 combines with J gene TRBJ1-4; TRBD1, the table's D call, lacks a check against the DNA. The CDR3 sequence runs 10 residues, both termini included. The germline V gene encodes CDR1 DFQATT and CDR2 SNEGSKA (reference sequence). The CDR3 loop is CSASSPGELD.

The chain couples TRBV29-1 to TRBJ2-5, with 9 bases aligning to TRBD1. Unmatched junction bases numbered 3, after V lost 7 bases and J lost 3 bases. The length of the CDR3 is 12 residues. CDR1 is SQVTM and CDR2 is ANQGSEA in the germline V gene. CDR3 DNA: TGCAGCGAGGGACAGGGCAAAGAGACCCAGTACTTC. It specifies CSEGQGKETQYF.

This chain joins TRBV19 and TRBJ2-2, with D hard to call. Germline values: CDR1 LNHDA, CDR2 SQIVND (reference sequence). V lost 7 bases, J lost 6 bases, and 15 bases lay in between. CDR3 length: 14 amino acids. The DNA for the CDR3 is TGTGCCAGTACCCCTGGAATGGCGTCCGGGGAGCTGTTTTTT. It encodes CASTPGMASGELFF. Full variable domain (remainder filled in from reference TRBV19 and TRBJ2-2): DGGITQSPKYLFRKEGQNVTLSCEQNLNHDAMYWYRQDPGQGLRLIYYSQIVNDFQKGDIAEGYSVSREKKESFPLTVTSAQKNPTAFYLCASTPGMASGELFFGEGSRLTVL.

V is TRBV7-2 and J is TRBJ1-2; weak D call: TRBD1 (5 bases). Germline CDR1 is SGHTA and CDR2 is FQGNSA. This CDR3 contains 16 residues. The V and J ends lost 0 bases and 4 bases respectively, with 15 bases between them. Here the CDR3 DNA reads TGTGCCAGCAGCTTAGCGCCCCTTCGACAGACCTATGGCTACACCTTC. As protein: CASSLAPLRQTYGYTF.